This T cell receptor (beta chain) came from a study of T cell clusters in autoimmune cytopenias. Findings and limits, study-wide: Clustering suggested that physiological T cell clusters were missing in primary autoimmune cytopenia patients.

TRB was amplified from 250 ng of peripheral blood genomic DNA per sample. TRB was amplified by touch-down multiplex PCR, primer pools A and B combined. For each CDR3 protein, TCRdb gives one entry from its re-call of the multiplex PCR reads, without DNA. The sample has approximately 12,000 distinct CDR3 sequences, and its top ten clones hold around a quarter. This clonotype is medium-sized by frequency. Its antigen is not known. CDR3 length: 15 residues. The sample was also linked to a second study, of T cell repertoires in aging, cancer and after chemotherapy.

This receptor was obtained from a human donor in good health. What was sequenced was peripheral blood. This chain links TRBV12-3 or TRBV12-4 with TRBJ2-1; as DNA is missing, the TRBD2 call by TCRdb cannot be tested. CDR3 in amino acids: CASSLGGVAYNEQFF.